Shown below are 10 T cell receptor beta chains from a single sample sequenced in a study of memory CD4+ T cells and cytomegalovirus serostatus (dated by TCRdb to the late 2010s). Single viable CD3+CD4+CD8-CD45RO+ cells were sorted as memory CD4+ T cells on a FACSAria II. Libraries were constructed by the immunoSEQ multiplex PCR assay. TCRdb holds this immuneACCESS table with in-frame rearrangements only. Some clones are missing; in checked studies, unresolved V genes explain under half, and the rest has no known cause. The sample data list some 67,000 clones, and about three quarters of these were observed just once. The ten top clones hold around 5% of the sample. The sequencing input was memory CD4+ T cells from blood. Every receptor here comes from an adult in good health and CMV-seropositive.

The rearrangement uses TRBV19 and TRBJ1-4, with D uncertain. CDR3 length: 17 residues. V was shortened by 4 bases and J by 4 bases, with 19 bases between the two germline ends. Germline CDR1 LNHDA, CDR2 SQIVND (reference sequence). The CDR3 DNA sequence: TGTGCCAGTAGTAAGGGAGTGTGGTGGCTCCATAATGAAAAACTGTTTTTT. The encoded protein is CASSKGVWWLHNEKLFF.

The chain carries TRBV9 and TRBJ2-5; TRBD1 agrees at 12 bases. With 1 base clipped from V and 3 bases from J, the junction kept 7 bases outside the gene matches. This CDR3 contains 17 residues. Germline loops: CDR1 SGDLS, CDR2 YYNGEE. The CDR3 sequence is CASSVRGQGALKETQYF. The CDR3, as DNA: TGTGCCAGCAGCGTAAGGGGACAGGGGGCGTTAAAAGAGACCCAGTACTTC. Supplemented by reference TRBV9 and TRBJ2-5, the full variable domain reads DSGVTQTPKHLITATGQRVTLRCSPRSGDLSVYWYQQSLDQGLQFLIQYYNGEERAKGNILERFSAQQFPDLHSELNLSSLELGDSALYFCASSVRGQGALKETQYFGPGTRLLVL.

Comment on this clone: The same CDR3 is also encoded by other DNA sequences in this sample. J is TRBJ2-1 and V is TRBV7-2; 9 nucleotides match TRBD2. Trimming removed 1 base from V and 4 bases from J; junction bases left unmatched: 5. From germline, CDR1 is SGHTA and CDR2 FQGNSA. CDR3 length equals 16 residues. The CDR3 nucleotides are TGTGCCAGCAGCTTAGTAAGACTAGCGGTTTACAATGAGCAGTTCTTC. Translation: CASSLVRLAVYNEQFF.

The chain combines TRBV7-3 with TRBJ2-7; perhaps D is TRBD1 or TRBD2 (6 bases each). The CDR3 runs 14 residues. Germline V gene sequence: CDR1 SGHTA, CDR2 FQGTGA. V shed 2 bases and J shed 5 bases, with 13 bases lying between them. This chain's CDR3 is CASSLAGHLDEQYF. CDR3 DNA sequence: TGTGCCAGCAGCTTAGCGGGACATCTGGACGAGCAGTACTTC.

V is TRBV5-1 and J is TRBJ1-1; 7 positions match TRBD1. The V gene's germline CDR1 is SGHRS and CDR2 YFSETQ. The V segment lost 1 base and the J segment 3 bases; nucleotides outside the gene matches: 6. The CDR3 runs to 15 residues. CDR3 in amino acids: CASSLYLTGDTEAFF. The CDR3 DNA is TGCGCCAGCAGCTTGTACCTAACAGGGGACACTGAAGCTTTCTTT.

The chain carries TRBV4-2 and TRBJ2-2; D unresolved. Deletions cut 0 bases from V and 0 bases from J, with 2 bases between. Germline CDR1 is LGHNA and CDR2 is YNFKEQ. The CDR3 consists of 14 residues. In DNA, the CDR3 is TGTGCCAGCAGCCAAGAATCGAACACCGGGGAGCTGTTTTTT. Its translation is CASSQESNTGELFF.

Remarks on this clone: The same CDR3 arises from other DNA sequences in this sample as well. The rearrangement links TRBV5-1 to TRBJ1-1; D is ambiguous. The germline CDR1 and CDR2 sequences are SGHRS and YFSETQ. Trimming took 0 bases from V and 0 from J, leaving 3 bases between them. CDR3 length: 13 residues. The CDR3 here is CASSLDVNTEAFF. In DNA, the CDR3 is TGCGCCAGCAGCTTGGACGTGAACACTGAAGCTTTCTTT.

Written as DNA, the CDR3 is TGCGCCAGCAGCCCCGGATATTTTGACGGTGGAGAGCAGTACTTC. Residues: CASSPGYFDGGEQYF. The rearrangement joins TRBV5-1 to TRBJ2-7; D is ambiguous. The CDR3 spans 15 residues. Germline CDR1 reads SGHRS; CDR2 reads YFSETQ. V lost 4 bases, J lost 7 bases, and 21 bases lay in between.

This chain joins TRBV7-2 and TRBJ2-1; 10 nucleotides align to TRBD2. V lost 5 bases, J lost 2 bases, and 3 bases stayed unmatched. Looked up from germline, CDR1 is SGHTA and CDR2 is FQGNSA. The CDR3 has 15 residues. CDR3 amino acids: CASSPGLAAYNEQFF. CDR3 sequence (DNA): TGTGCCAGCAGCCCCGGACTAGCGGCCTACAATGAGCAGTTCTTC.

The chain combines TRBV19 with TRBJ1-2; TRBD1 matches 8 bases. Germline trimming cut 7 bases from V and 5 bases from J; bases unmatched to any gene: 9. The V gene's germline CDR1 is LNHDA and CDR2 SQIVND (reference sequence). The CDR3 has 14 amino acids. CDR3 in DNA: TGTGCCAGTATCCCGTGGACAGGGCATTATGGCTACACCTTC. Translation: CASIPWTGHYGYTF.